The sequence of this T cell receptor beta chain was determined in a study of T cell repertoires in cytomegalovirus infection. Study-level background: Through public TCR beta signatures, both CMV infection and matching HLA type were indicated.

Findings and caveats of the study: The cumulative frequency of public TCR beta families distinguished individuals who carried CMV together with the relevant HLA. Clonotype analysis showed dominance of the ex vivo response by HLA-C-restricted CMV-specific TCR beta clonotypes.

A single record per CDR3 protein comes from TCRdb applying MiXCR to the reads. The profile covers around 740,000 distinct CDR3 sequences, with 35% appearing a single time and about 2.8% taken by the ten largest. On this clonotype itself: What it binds is not known.

The germline gives CDR1 SGHRS, CDR2 YFSETQ. This CDR3 spans 14 amino acids. V lost 5 bases and J lost 4, with 12 bases in between. The receptor's source is a human donor in good health (CMV status not recorded). Some clones in this sample may be carry-over from other donors' samples. Sequences were obtained from PBMCs. This chain connects TRBV5-1 to TRBJ2-2; D is undetermined. This CDR3 is CASSRVPSTGELFF. CDR3 nucleotide sequence: TGCGCCAGCAGTCGTGTCCCGAGCACCGGGGAGCTGTTTTTT.